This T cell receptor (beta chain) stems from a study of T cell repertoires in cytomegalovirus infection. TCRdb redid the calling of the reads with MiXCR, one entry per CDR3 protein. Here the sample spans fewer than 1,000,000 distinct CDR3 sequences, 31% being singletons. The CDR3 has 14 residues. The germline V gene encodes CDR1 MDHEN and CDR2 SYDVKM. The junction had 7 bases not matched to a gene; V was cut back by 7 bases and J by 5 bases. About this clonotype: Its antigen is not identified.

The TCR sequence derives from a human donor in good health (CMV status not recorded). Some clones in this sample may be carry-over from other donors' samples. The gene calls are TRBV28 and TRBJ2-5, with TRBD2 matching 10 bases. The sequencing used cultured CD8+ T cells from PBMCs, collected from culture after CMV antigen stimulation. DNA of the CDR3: TGTGCCAGCACTCTAGCGGGGGTGGGGGAGACCCAGTACTTC. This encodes CASTLAGVGETQYF. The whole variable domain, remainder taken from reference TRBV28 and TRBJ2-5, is DVKVTQSSRYLVKRTGEKVFLECVQDMDHENMFWYRQDPGLGLRLIYFSYDVKMKEKGDIPEGYSVSREKKERFSLILESASTNQTSMYLCASTLAGVGETQYFGPGTRLLVL.